The next 25 T cell receptor beta chains were all read from a single sample in a study of T cell repertoires in cytomegalovirus infection. TCRdb independently ran MiXCR on the reads; one entry per CDR3 protein. The repertoire has 550,000 to 850,000 distinct CDR3 sequences, roughly a third of them found once; the top ten carry over 15%. Their antigens are not known. The sample here was cultured PBMCs, taken from culture after CMV antigen stimulation. These receptors were collected from a human donor in good health (CMV status not recorded). Some clones in this sample may be carry-over from other donors' samples.

The rearrangement joins TRBV11-2 to TRBJ2-5; the D gene could be TRBD1 or TRBD2 (5 bases each). With 5 bases removed from V and 4 bases from J, the gap between germline ends came to 17 bases. The CDR3 runs 15 residues. Germline CDR1 is SGHAT and CDR2 is FQNNGV. As DNA, the CDR3 is TGTGCCAGCAGCCCGACTGGGGGAGTAGGAGAGACCCAGTACTTC. Protein product: CASSPTGGVGETQYF.

This clonotype showed up just a few times. The chain carries TRBV2 and TRBJ2-1, with no clear D. Germline loops: CDR1 SNHLY, CDR2 FYNNEI. The V and J ends lost 5 bases and 4 bases respectively, with 15 bases between them. The CDR3 spans 15 residues. The CDR3 coding sequence is TGTGCCAGCAGTTTAGACCCACCACATTACAATGAGCAGTTCTTC. Translating gives CASSLDPPHYNEQFF.

V usage is TRBV29-1 and J usage is TRBJ2-1; TRBD2 agrees at 14 bases. The CDR3 is 16 amino acids. The V segment lost 4 bases and the J segment 8 bases; nucleotides outside the gene matches: 10. In germline, CDR1 is SQVTM, CDR2 ANQGSEA. CDR3 residues: CSVGLTSGRALDEQFF. The CDR3 DNA reads TGCAGCGTTGGATTGACTAGCGGGAGGGCCTTAGATGAGCAGTTCTTC.

This clonotype was seen a few times. CDR3 protein: CASSSTGLENIQYF. The CDR3 DNA follows: TGTGCCAGCAGCAGCACGGGACTAGAAAACATTCAGTACTTC. The chain joins TRBV7-2 to TRBJ2-4, with 8 nucleotides matching TRBD2. The CDR3 sequence is 14 residues long. V lost 5 bases and J lost 5; bases outside the gene matches: 5. CDR1 and CDR2 (germline): SGHTA, FQGNSA.

This chain joins TRBV10-3 and TRBJ1-2; D is uncertain. V lost 6 bases and J 5 bases, leaving 16 bases between the germline ends. There are 14 residues in the CDR3. Germline CDR1 reads ENHRY; CDR2 reads SYGVKD. The CDR3 protein is CAISERGSSYGYTF. CDR3 nucleotide sequence: TGTGCCATCAGCGAGCGTGGGTCGAGTTATGGCTACACCTTC.

V and J are TRBV7-8 and TRBJ2-5; D possibly corresponds to TRBD1 (6 bases). The CDR3 totals 15 residues. The V gene lost 4 bases and the J gene lost 5 bases, with 17 bases spanning the gap. From germline, CDR1 is SGHVS and CDR2 FQNEAQ. The CDR3 coding sequence is TGTGCCAGCAGCTCCATTAAGGGGCAGGGGGAGACCCAGTACTTC. Translated: CASSSIKGQGETQYF.

The chain recombines TRBV7-9 with TRBJ2-1, with D uncertain. The length of the CDR3 is 16 residues. V was clipped by 6 bases and J by 6 bases, with 21 bases between them. CDR1 is SEHNR and CDR2 is FQNEAQ in the germline V gene (reference sequence). As DNA, the CDR3 is TGTGCCAGCAGGGCATTAGGAACGGCTCCCGGCAATGAGCAGTTCTTC. It is translated as CASRALGTAPGNEQFF.

CDR3 in amino acids: CASSLAVGELFF. The CDR3 DNA is TGTGCCAGCAGCTTAGCTGTCGGGGAGCTGTTTTTT. The V gene is TRBV7-2, the J gene TRBJ2-2, with D unresolved. V dropped 0 bases and J dropped 7 bases, with 3 bases sitting between them. CDR3 length: 12 residues. CDR1 and CDR2 (germline): SGHTA, FQGNSA.

In its sample, this clonotype was seen a few times. This rearrangement joins TRBV7-9 to TRBJ1-4; D not certain. The CDR3 sequence is 15 residues long. The V end lost 7 bases, the J end lost 7 bases, and 19 bases lay between the germline ends. The germline gives CDR1 SEHNR, CDR2 FQNEAQ (reference sequence). CDR3 coding DNA: TGTGCCAGCACCCCCATCGGAGCCTGGGGTGAAAAACTGTTTTTT. Its protein product is CASTPIGAWGEKLFF.

The chain has TRBV6-1 and TRBJ2-5; the D is unclear. The V end lost 7 bases, the J end lost 1 base, and 13 bases lay between the germline ends. The length of the CDR3 is 14 residues. In germline, CDR1 is MNHNS, CDR2 SASEGT. In DNA form, the CDR3 reads TGTGCCAGCACCTGGTGGCTTGGCCAAGAGACCCAGTACTTC. Its translation is CASTWWLGQETQYF.

The table lists this clonotype with a few counts. V and J are TRBV7-9 and TRBJ2-4; 8 nucleotides align to TRBD1. CDR1 and CDR2 from the germline V gene are SEHNR and FQNEAQ (reference sequence). With V trimmed by 5 bases and J by 7 bases, 7 bases remained unmatched. The CDR3 extends over 14 amino acids. The CDR3 sequence is CASSEDRAGNIQYF. CDR3 DNA: TGTGCCAGCAGCGAGGACAGGGCAGGGAACATTCAGTACTTC.

The rearrangement joins TRBV12-3 or TRBV12-4 to TRBJ1-4; a possible D gene is TRBD1 (5 bases). The CDR3 length is 14 residues. V was shortened by 3 bases and J by 7 bases, with 12 bases between the two germline ends. CDR3 region: CASSLQAGPEKLFF. Written as DNA, the CDR3 is TGTGCCAGCAGTTTGCAAGCAGGGCCTGAAAAACTGTTTTTT.

The sample holds a few counts of this clonotype. V and J are TRBV4-1 and TRBJ1-5, with D unresolved. Germline V CDR1 and CDR2: MGHRA, YSYEKL. V was trimmed by 5 bases and J by 4 bases, leaving 9 bases between them. The CDR3 runs 13 residues. CDR3 DNA sequence: TGCGCCAGCAGCTACTCGTTGAATCAGCCCCAGCATTTT. Its translation: CASSYSLNQPQHF.

CDR3 sequence reads: CASRWDITTGANVLTF. CDR3 nucleotide sequence: TGCGCCAGCAGATGGGACATTACTACTGGGGCCAACGTCCTGACTTTC. This rearrangement joins TRBV5-1 to TRBJ2-6; possible D gene TRBD1, 6 bases. V lost 5 bases and J 2 bases, leaving 14 bases between the germline ends. CDR1 is SGHRS and CDR2 is YFSETQ in the germline V gene. CDR3 length: 16 residues. The variable domain in full, completed from reference TRBV5-1 and TRBJ2-6, reads KAGVTQTPRYLIKTRGQQVTLSCSPISGHRSVSWYQQTPGQGLQFLFEYFSETQRNKGNFPGRFSGRQFSNSRSEMNVSTLELGDSALYLCASRWDITTGANVLTFGAGSRLTVL.

The table lists this clonotype with a few counts. This chain uses TRBV2 with TRBJ1-1; D perhaps matches TRBD1 (6 bases). Trimming stripped 6 bases from V and 7 bases from J, with 18 bases between. The CDR3 is made up of 14 amino acids. Germline CDR1 reads SNHLY; CDR2 reads FYNNEI. The CDR3 DNA reads as TGTGCCAGCAGACGAGGACAGCCCAATAATGAAGCTTTCTTT. This encodes CASRRGQPNNEAFF.

The chain has TRBV19 and TRBJ1-1; 8 nucleotides match TRBD1. V was clipped by 5 bases and J by 6 bases; unmatched bases: 5. Germline V gene sequence: CDR1 LNHDA, CDR2 SQIVND (reference sequence). The CDR3 covers 13 residues. The CDR3 DNA follows: TGTGCCAGTAGTGTTGGACAGGGTGCTGAAGCTTTCTTT. It encodes CASSVGQGAEAFF.

CDR3 residues: CASSQGLSNTEAFF. The CDR3 DNA reads as TGCGCCAGCAGCCAAGGACTTTCTAACACTGAAGCTTTCTTT. The rearrangement links TRBV4-3 to TRBJ1-1; D not certain. Germline CDR1 reads LGHNA; CDR2 reads YSLEER. CDR3 length equals 14 residues. V was pared by 1 base and J by 2 bases, with 8 bases between.

V is TRBV3-1 and J is TRBJ1-5, with 7 bases fitting TRBD1. CDR1 and CDR2 (germline): LGHDT, YNNKEL (reference sequence). V lost 1 base to trimming and J lost 13 bases; unmatched junction nucleotides: 7. CDR3 length: 13 residues. The chain's CDR3 is CASSQGYGQEQHF. The CDR3 region has the DNA TGTGCCAGCAGCCAAGGATATGGACAGGAGCAGCATTTT. Drawing the rest from reference TRBV3-1 and TRBJ1-5, the complete variable domain is DTAVSQTPKYLVTQMGNDKSIKCEQNLGHDTMYWYKQDSKKFLKIMFSYNNKELIINETVPNRFSPKSPDKAHLNLHINSLELGDSAVYFCASSQGYGQEQHFGDGTRLSIL.

The CDR3 region is CASSLSTGSEAFF. CDR3 DNA sequence: TGTGCCAGCAGCTTATCGACAGGTTCTGAAGCTTTCTTT. The chain joins TRBV7-9 to TRBJ1-1; the D gene is possibly TRBD1 (6 bases). With 2 bases removed from V and 6 bases from J, the gap between germline ends came to 10 bases. The CDR3 runs to 13 residues. The germline CDR1 and CDR2 sequences are SEHNR and FQNEAQ (reference sequence).

This clonotype has ten or more counts. The genes are TRBV7-2 and TRBJ1-5; no definite D call. Trimming left V 3 bases short and J 6 bases short, with 6 bases between. CDR3 length: 12 amino acids. The germline V gene has CDR1 SGHTA and CDR2 FQGNSA. CDR3 nucleotides: TGTGCCAGCAGCTTCGGGGTTCAGCCCCAGCATTTT. Its protein is CASSFGVQPQHF.

This sequence joins TRBV7-8 and TRBJ2-1, with D unclear. The CDR3 has 13 amino acids. In germline, CDR1 is SGHVS, CDR2 FQNEAQ. The germline V and J ends were trimmed by 5 bases and 5 bases, with 10 bases remaining between them. The CDR3 coding sequence is TGTGCCAGCAGCCTTCGGATGAACAATGAGCAGTTCTTC. Its protein is CASSLRMNNEQFF. The full variable domain, completed using reference TRBV7-8 and TRBJ2-1, is GAGVSQSPRYKVAKRGQDVALRCDPISGHVSLFWYQQALGQGPEFLTYFQNEAQLDKSGLPSDRFFAERPEGSVSTLKIQRTQQEDSAVYLCASSLRMNNEQFFGPGTRLTVL.

V is TRBV7-6 and J is TRBJ2-2; D not certain. V lost 5 bases and J 4 bases, leaving 11 bases between the germline ends. Germline CDR1 and CDR2: SGHVS and FNYEAQ. CDR3 length: 14 residues. CDR3 region: CASSRAAATGELFF. CDR3 nucleotides: TGTGCCAGCAGCCGGGCGGCGGCCACCGGGGAGCTGTTTTTT.

The chain couples TRBV5-6 to TRBJ2-5; weak D call: TRBD1 (6 bases). Germline CDR1 and CDR2: SGHDT and YYEEEE. The CDR3 contains 14 residues. V gave up 3 bases and J gave up 5 bases, with 14 bases separating them. In DNA, the CDR3 is TGTGCCAGCAGCTCACCGACACAGGGTGAGACCCAGTACTTC. Protein sequence: CASSSPTQGETQYF.

The chain links TRBV6-2 or TRBV6-3 to TRBJ2-3; no firm D call. CDR3 length: 12 amino acids. V dropped 7 bases and J dropped 3 bases, with 8 bases sitting between them. Germline V gene sequence: CDR1 MNHEY, CDR2 SVGEGT. The CDR3 nucleotides are TGTGCCAGCACGCACCGTACAGATACGCAGTATTTT. This sequence encodes CASTHRTDTQYF.

This clonotype was seen a few times. The rearrangement links TRBV6-2 or TRBV6-3 to TRBJ2-1; perhaps TRBD2 as D (7 bases). The V and J ends lost 10 bases and 2 bases respectively, with 33 bases between them. CDR1 is MNHEY and CDR2 is SVGEGT in the germline V gene. The CDR3 consists of 20 residues. CDR3 residues: CATWGGGIMRVRAPYNEQFF. CDR3 DNA sequence: TGTGCCACCTGGGGCGGGGGCATAATGCGGGTCCGAGCGCCCTACAATGAGCAGTTCTTC.